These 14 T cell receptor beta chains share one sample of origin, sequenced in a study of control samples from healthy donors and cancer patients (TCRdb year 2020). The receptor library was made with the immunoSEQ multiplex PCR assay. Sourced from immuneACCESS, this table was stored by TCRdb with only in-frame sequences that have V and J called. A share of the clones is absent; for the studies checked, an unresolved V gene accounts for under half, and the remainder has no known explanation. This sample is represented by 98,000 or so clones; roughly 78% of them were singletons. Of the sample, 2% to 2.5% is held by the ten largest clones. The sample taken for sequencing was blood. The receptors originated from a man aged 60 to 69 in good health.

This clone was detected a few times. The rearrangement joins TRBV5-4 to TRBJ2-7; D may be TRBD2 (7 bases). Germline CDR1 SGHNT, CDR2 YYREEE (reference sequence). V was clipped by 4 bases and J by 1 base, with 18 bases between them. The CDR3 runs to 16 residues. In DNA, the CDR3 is TGTGCCAGCAGCCTGCCGGGGGGCTTCGATTCCTACGAGCAGTACTTC. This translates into CASSLPGGFDSYEQYF.

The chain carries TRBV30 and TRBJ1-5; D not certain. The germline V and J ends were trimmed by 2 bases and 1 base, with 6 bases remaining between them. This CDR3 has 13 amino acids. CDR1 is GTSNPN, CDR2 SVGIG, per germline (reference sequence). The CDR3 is CAWSRGSNQPQHF. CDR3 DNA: TGTGCCTGGAGTAGAGGCAGCAATCAGCCCCAGCATTTT.

Here the CDR3 DNA reads TGTGCCAGCAGCCTTCCCCGGCAGGCCAATGAGCAGTTCTTC. This translates into CASSLPRQANEQFF. The chain has TRBV14 and TRBJ2-1; D not resolved. CDR1 and CDR2 from the germline V gene are SGHDN and FVKESK. The V gene lost 4 bases and the J gene lost 6 bases, with 13 bases spanning the gap. CDR3 size: 14 residues.

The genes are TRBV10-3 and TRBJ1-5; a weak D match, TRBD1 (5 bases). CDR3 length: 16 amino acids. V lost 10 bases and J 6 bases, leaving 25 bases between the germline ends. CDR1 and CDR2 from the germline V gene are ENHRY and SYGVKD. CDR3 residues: CAKQCWKGPYGQPQHF. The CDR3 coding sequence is TGTGCCAAACAATGCTGGAAGGGGCCTTACGGTCAGCCCCAGCATTTT.

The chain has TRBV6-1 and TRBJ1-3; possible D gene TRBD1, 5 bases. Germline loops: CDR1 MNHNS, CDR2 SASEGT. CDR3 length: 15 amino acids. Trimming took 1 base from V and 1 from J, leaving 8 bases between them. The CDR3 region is CASSEDGGSGNTIYF. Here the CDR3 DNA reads TGTGCCAGCAGTGAAGATGGGGGGTCTGGAAACACCATATATTTT.

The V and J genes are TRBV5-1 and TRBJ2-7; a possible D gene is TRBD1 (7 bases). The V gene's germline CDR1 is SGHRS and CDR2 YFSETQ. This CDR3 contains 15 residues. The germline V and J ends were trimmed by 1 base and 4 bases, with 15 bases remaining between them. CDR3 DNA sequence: TGCGCCAGCAGCTTGTGGCAGGGGGGCGGGTACGAGCAGTACTTC. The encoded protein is CASSLWQGGGYEQYF.

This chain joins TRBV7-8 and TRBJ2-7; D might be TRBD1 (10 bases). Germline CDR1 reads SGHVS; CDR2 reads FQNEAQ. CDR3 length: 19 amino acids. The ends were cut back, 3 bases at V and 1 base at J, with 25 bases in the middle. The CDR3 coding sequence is TGTGCCAGCAGCTTGAGACAGGGGGCGCTGAGCGGGAGGTCCTACGAGCAGTACTTC. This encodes CASSLRQGALSGRSYEQYF.

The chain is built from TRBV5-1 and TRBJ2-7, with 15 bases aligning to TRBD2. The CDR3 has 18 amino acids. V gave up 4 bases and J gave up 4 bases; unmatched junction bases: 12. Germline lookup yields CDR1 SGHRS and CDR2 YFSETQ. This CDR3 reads CASSPGLAGGQFAYEQYF. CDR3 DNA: TGCGCCAGCAGCCCAGGACTAGCGGGGGGGCAGTTTGCTTACGAGCAGTACTTC.

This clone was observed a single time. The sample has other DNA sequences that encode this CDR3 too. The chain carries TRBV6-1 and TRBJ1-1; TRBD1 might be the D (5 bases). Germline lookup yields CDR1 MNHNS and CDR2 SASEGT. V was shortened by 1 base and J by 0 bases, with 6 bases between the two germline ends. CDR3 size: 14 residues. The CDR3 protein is CASSEDRLNTEAFF. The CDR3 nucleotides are TGTGCCAGCAGTGAAGACAGGCTGAACACTGAAGCTTTCTTT.

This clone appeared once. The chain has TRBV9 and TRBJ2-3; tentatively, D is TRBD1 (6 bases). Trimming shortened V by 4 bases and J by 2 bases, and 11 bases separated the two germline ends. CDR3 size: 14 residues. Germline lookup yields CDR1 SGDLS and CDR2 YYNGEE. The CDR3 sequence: CASSLDSFTDTQYF. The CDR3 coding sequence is TGTGCCAGCAGCCTGGACAGTTTCACAGATACGCAGTATTTT.

Here the CDR3 DNA reads TGTGCCAGCAGCTACCCCCTTAGCGGGTGGCAGTTCTTC. Translating it yields CASSYPLSGWQFF. The V call is TRBV12-3 or TRBV12-4, the J call TRBJ2-1, with TRBD2 matching 7 bases. This CDR3 region has 13 residues. Trimming at V came to 6 bases and at J to 12 bases, leaving 11 bases not matched to a gene.

The CDR3 sequence: CASSLSRDRGQETQYF. The CDR3 bases are TGTGCCAGCAGCTTAAGTAGGGACAGGGGGCAAGAGACCCAGTACTTC. V gene TRBV7-3 combines with J gene TRBJ2-5, with 11 bases aligning to TRBD1. V lost 1 base, J lost 2 bases, and 3 bases stayed unmatched. This CDR3 is built from 16 residues. The germline V gene encodes CDR1 SGHTA and CDR2 FQGTGA.

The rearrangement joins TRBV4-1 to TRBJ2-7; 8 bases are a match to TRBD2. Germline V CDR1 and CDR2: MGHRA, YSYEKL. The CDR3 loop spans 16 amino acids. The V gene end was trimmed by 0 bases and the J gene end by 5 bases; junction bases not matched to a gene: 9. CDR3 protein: CASSQDQGLAGHEQYF. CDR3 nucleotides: TGCGCCAGCAGCCAAGATCAAGGACTAGCTGGCCACGAGCAGTACTTC.

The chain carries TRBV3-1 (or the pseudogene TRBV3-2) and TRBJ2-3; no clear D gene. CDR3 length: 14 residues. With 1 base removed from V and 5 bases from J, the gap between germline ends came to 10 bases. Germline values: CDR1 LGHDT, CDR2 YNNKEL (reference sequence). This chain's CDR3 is CASSQGGFEDTQYF. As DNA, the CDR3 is TGTGCCAGCAGCCAAGGGGGATTTGAAGATACGCAGTATTTT.